The clone carrying this T cell receptor beta chain was recorded only once. Antigen unknown. One junction end does not reproduce the germline sequence, and a read error may be involved. The sample belongs to a study of T cell responses to AZD1222 COVID-19 vaccine. Whole-study results and caveats: Rises in breadth and depth of Spike-specific TCRs came after two AZD1222 doses.

Libraries were prepared by immunoSEQ multiplex PCR; TCRdb keeps only in-frame clonotypes and omits some of them. The sample gives about 150,000 clones, about nine tenths of which show up once; approximately 7.2% is in the top ten. This TCR derives from an adult who had recovered from COVID-19. The starting material was peripheral blood, obtained after recovery from COVID-19.

The CDR3 here is CAGSSTTVDEQFF. In nucleotides, the CDR3 is TGTGCCGGCAGCTCAACGACAGTCGATGAGCAGTTCTTC. The chain joins TRBV7-3 to TRBJ2-1; D perhaps matches TRBD1 (5 bases). Germline CDR1 and CDR2: SGHTA and FQGTGA. The CDR3 spans 13 residues.